Sequencing of this T cell receptor (beta chain) was carried out in a study of regulatory dendritic cells for organ transplantation. Study-level information: Regulatory dendritic cells were monocyte-derived, receiving vitamin D3 on days 0 and 4 and IL-10 on day 4. LPS was added to dendritic cell cultures on day 6. Regarding the study as a whole: Memory CD8+ clonal expansion seemed more limited with regulatory than mature dendritic cells. Naive T cells showed high diversity, memory cells less, memory CD8+ least.

The repertoire was sequenced with immunoSEQ multiplex PCR; TCRdb's copy has only in-frame clones and lacks some. Altogether some 13,000 clones are present, 70% to 80% being singletons, with the ten largest covering about 0.63%. Sorted T cells were CFSE-labeled and cultured roughly five days with allogeneic regulatory or mature dendritic cells at 1:10. As concerns this clone: The antigen is not known. Different DNA sequences within this sample yield the same CDR3.

Germline-derived CDR1 and CDR2 are KGHSH and LQKENI. The CDR3 consists of 15 residues. The ends lost 2 bases at V and 1 base at J; junction bases unmatched: 1. This rearrangement joins TRBV18 to TRBJ2-3; TRBD1 matches at 9 bases. The sequence was collected from a human donor in good health. The sample was naive CD4+ T cells from blood cultured with regulatory dendritic cells. Subset noted: CD45RA+ naive T cells. The CDR3 DNA is TGTGCCAGCTCACCAAGGGACAGGGGCACAGATACGCAGTATTTT. It translates to CASSPRDRGTDTQYF.